A selection of T cell receptor beta chains follows, all from one sample in a study of shared clonotypes between healthy human individuals. TCRdb keeps only in-frame clones here, not all; method: immunoSEQ multiplex PCR. The sample yields more than 1 million clones, around 78% seen once. Sequencing was done on a sample of memory CD4+ T cells from PBMCs. These receptors all come from a young man in good health. Some clones in this sample may be carry-over from other donors' samples. Each CDR3 is given with its conserved first and last residue. The D gene is left open where the match is weak. Size values are once, few and many counts, or a class for expanded clones, and some rows have none.

J: TRBJ2-7; D: TRBD2; size: NA; length: 17; V: TRBV6-4; DNA: TGTGCCAGCAGTGACCGATCGGGACTAGCGGATGTCTACGAGCAGTACTTC; CDR3: CASSDRSGLADVYEQYF
J: TRBJ1-2; D: NA; size: once; length: 16; V: TRBV9; DNA: TGTGCCAGCAGCCCTAAGGAACTGCAGCTAGCCTATGGCTACACCTTC; CDR3: CASSPKELQLAYGYTF
J: TRBJ2-1; D: NA; size: once; length: 16; V: TRBV6-5; DNA: TGTGCCAGCAGTTACCCAGACTACCTCGAGGTCAATGAGCAGTTCTTC; CDR3: CASSYPDYLEVNEQFF
J: TRBJ2-7; D: NA; size: NA; length: 19; V: TRBV5-3; DNA: TGTGCCAGAAGCCCCGCCCATGCCTCCGATACAACCTTCCCCGCTGAGCAGTACTTC; CDR3: CARSPAHASDTTFPAEQYF
J: TRBJ1-5; D: NA; size: NA; length: 16; V: TRBV28; DNA: TGTGCCAGCACCCTAGGGGTGATATATAGCAATCAGCCCCAGCATTTT; CDR3: CASTLGVIYSNQPQHF
J: TRBJ2-7; D: NA; size: NA; length: 15; V: TRBV5-1; DNA: TGCGCCAGCAGCTCCCGCCCGACCGGGGGATACGAGCAGTACTTC; CDR3: CASSSRPTGGYEQYF
J: TRBJ1-2; D: NA; size: NA; length: 17; V: TRBV18; DNA: TGTGCCAGCTCACCGATCCGGGACGGATCCGCGAACTATGGCTACACCTTC; CDR3: CASSPIRDGSANYGYTF
J: TRBJ2-3; D: NA; size: NA; length: 12; V: TRBV5-1; DNA: TGCGCCAGCAGCTTGGAGTTTGGTACGCAGTATTTT; CDR3: CASSLEFGTQYF
J: TRBJ1-3; D: NA; size: NA; length: 13; V: TRBV19; DNA: TGTGCCAGCGCCCGGAGCCTTGGAAACACCATATATTTT; CDR3: CASARSLGNTIYF
J: TRBJ1-1; D: NA; size: NA; length: 13; V: TRBV27; DNA: TGTGCCAGCAGTCCGGGGGTCTTGGGGGTAGCTTTCTTT; CDR3: CASSPGVLGVAFF
J: TRBJ2-5; D: NA; size: NA; length: 16; V: TRBV19; DNA: TGTGCCAGTAGTACCCCTAATGCAGGGGGGAGGGCGACCCAGTACTTC; CDR3: CASSTPNAGGRATQYF
J: TRBJ2-2; D: TRBD2; size: NA; length: 15; V: TRBV5-6; DNA: TGTGCCAGCAGCTTGGTCGCCCGGGGGGCCGGGGAGCTGTTTTTT; CDR3: CASSLVARGAGELFF
J: TRBJ2-3; D: TRBD2; size: NA; length: 16; V: TRBV30; DNA: TGTGCCTGGAGTGTACGTACTAGCGGGAGGGGAGATACGCAGTATTTT; CDR3: CAWSVRTSGRGDTQYF
J: TRBJ1-1; D: TRBD1; size: few; length: 12; V: TRBV29-1; DNA: TGCAGCGCCTTACAGGGGTCGACTGAAGCTTTCTTT; CDR3: CSALQGSTEAFF
J: TRBJ1-1; D: TRBD1; size: NA; length: 13; V: TRBV7-2; DNA: TGTGCCAGCAGCTTAAACAGGGGTACTGAAGCTTTCTTT; CDR3: CASSLNRGTEAFF
J: TRBJ2-1; D: NA; size: NA; length: 12; V: TRBV10-3; DNA: TGTGCCATCAGTGGACAGAACAATGAGCAGTTCTTC; CDR3: CAISGQNNEQFF
J: TRBJ2-2; D: NA; size: NA; length: 13; V: TRBV30; DNA: TGTGCCGCAACAGGGCCGAACACCGGGGAGCTGTTTTTT; CDR3: CAATGPNTGELFF
J: TRBJ2-5; D: NA; size: NA; length: 14; V: TRBV9; DNA: TGTGCCAGCAGCGCCAGAAGAAACCAAGAGACCCAGTACTTC; CDR3: CASSARRNQETQYF
J: TRBJ2-7; D: TRBD2; size: few; length: 13; V: TRBV4-1; DNA: TGCGCCAGCAGGGGAGCGGGGGCCTACGAGCAGTACTTC; CDR3: CASRGAGAYEQYF
J: TRBJ2-5; D: NA; size: NA; length: 16; V: TRBV7-9; DNA: TGTGCCAGCAGCTTAGCGGTGGGGCGGTGGCTGGAGACCCAGTACTTC; CDR3: CASSLAVGRWLETQYF